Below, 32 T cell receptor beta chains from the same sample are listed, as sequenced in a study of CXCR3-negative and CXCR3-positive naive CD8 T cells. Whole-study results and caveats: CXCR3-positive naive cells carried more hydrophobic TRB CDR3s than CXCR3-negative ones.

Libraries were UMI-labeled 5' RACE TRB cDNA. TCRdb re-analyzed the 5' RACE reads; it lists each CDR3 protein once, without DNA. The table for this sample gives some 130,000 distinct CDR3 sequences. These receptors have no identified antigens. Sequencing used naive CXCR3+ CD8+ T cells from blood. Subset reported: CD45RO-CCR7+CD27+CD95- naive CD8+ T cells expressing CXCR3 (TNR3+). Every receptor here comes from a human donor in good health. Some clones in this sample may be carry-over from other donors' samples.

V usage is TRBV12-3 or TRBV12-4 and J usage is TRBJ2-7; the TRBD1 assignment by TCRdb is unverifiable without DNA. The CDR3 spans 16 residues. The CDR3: CASSPQFGTGDYEQYF.

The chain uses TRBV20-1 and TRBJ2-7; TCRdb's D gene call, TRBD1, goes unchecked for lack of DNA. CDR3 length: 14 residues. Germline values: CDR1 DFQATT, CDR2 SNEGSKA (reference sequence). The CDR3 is CSARDPGSPYEQYF.

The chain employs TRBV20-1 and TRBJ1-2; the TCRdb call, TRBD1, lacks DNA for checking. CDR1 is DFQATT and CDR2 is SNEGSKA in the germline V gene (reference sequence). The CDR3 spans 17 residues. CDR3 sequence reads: CSASGGGTGGALHGYTF.

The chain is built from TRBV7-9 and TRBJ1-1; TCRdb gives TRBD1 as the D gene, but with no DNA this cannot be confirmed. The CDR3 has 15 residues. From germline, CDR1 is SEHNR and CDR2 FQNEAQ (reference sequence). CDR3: CASRHRETASTEAFF.

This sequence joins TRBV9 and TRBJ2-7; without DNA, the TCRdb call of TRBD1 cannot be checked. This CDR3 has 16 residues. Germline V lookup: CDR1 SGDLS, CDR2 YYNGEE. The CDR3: CASSVVGTAPQTEQYF.

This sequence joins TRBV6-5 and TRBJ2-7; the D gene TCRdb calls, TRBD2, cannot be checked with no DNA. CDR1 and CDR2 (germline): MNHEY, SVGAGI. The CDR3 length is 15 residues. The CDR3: CASSYGPLPSYEQYF.

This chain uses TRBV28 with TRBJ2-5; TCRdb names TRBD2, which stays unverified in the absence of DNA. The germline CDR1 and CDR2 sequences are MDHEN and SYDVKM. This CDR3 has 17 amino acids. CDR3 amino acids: CASSSLLAGGSGETQYF.

The CDR3 here is CSVEAPGEPPDTQYF. This chain links TRBV29-1 with TRBJ2-3; with no DNA, the TCRdb D assignment of TRBD1 cannot be verified. Germline assignment: CDR1 SQVTM and CDR2 ANQGSEA. The CDR3 loop spans 15 amino acids.

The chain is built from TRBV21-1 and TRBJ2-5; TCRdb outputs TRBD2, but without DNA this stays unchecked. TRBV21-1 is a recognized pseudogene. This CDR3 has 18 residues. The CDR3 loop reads CASSKGLAGDSDRETQYF.

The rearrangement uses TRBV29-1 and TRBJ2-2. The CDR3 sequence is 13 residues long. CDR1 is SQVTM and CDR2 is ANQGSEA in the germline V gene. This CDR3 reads CSVEQTYTGELFF.

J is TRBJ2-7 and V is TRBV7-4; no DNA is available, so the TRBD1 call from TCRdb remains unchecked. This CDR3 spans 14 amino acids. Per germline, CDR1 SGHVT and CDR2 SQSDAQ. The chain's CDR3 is CASSHRGNYYEQYF.

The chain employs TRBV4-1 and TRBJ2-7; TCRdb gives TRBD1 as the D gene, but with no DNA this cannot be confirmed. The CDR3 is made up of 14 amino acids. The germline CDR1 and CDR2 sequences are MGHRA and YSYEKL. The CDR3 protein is CASSSGTDRYEQYF.

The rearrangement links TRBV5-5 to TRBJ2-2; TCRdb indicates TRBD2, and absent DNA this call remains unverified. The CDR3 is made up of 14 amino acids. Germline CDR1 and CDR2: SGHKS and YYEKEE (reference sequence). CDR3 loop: CASGLAVNTGELFF.

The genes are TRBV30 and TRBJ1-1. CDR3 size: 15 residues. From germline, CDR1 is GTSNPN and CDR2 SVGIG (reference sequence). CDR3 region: CAWNFGGWMETEAFF.

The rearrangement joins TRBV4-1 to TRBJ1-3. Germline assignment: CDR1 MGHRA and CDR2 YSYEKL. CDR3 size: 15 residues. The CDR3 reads CASSQTKSSGNTIYF.

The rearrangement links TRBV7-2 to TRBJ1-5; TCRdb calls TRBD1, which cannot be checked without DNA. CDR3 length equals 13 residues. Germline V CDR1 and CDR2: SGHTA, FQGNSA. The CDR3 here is CASRSGADQPQHF.

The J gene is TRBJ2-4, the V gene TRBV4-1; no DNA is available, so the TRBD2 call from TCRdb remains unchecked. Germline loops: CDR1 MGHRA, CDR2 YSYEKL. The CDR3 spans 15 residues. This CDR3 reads CASSRVGSLINIQYF.

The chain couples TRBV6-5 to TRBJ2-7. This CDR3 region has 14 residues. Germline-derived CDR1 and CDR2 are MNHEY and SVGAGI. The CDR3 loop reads CASSYDNSPWEQYF.

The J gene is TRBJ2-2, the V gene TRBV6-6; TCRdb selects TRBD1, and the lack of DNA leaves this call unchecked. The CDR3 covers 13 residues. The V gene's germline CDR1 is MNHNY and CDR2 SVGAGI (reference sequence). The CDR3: CASSPSEGRELFF.

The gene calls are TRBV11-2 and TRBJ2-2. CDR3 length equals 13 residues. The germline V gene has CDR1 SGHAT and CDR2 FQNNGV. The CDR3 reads CASSQYRTGELFF.

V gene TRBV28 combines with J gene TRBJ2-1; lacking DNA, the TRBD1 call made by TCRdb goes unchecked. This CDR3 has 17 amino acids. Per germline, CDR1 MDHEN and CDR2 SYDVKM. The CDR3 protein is CASSSPHSGEAYNEQFF.

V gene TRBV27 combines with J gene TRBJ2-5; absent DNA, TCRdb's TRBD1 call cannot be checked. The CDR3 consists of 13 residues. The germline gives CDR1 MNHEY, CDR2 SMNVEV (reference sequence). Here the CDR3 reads CASSRTGWETQYF.

This CDR3 reads CASSEAERDYEQYF. The V gene is TRBV6-1, the J gene TRBJ2-7. This CDR3 region has 14 residues. The V gene's germline CDR1 is MNHNS and CDR2 SASEGT.

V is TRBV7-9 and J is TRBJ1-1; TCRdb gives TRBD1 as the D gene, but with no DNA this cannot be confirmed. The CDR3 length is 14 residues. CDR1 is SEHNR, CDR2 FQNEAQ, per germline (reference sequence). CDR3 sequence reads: CASSSGQENTEAFF.

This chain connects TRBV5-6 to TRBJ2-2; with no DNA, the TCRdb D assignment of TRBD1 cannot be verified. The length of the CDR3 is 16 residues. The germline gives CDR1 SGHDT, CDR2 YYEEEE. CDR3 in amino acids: CASSFSPGLGAGELFF.

The CDR3: CSVGGQENIQYF. This chain connects TRBV29-1 to TRBJ2-4; TCRdb calls TRBD1, which cannot be checked without DNA. The CDR3 totals 12 residues. Germline V CDR1 and CDR2: SQVTM, ANQGSEA.

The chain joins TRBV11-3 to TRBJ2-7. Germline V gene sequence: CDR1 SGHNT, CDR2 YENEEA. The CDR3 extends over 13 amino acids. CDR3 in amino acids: CASSIVSSYEQYF. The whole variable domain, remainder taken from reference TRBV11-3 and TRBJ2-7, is EAGVVQSPRYKIIEKKQPVAFWCNPISGHNTLYWYLQNLGQGPELLIRYENEEAVDDSQLPKDRFSAERLKGVDSTLKIQPAELGDSAVYLCASSIVSSYEQYFGPGTRLTVT.

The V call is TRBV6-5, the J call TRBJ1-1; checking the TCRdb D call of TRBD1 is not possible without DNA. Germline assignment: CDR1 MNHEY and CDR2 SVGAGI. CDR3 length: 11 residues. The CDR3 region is CASRGGTEAFF.

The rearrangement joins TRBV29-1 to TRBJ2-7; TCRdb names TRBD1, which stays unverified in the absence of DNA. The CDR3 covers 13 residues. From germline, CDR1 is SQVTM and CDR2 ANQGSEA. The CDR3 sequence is CSARVGVGNEQYF.

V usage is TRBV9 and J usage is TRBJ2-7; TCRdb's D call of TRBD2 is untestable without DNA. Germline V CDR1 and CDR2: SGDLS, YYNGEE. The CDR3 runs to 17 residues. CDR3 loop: CASSGGQGRGAPYEQYF.

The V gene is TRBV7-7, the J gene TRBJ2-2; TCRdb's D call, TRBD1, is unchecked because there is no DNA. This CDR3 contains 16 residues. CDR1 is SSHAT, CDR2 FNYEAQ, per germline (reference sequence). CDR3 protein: CASSPRDRGIPGELFF.

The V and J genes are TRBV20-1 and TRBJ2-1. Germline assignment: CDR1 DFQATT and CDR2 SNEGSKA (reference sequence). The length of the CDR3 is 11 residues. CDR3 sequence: CSARFSGEQFF.